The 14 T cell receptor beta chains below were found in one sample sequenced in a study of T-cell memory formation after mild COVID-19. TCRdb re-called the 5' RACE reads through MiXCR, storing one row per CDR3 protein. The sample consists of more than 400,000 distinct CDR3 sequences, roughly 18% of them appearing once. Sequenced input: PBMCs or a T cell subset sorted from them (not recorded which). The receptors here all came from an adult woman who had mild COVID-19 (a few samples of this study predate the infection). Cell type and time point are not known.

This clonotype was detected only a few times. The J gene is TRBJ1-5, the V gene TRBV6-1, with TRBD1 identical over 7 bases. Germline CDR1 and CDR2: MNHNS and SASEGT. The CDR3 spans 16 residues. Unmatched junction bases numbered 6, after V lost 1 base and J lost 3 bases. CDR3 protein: CASSEDRRGPNQPQHF. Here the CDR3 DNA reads TGTGCCAGCAGTGAAGATAGGAGGGGGCCCAATCAGCCCCAGCATTTT.

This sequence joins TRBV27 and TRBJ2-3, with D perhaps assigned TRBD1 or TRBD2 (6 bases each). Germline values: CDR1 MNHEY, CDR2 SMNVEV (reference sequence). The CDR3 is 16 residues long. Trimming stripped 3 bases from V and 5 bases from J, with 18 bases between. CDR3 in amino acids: CASSFRWGAVRDTQYF. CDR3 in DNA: TGTGCCAGCAGTTTTCGGTGGGGGGCCGTTCGAGATACGCAGTATTTT.

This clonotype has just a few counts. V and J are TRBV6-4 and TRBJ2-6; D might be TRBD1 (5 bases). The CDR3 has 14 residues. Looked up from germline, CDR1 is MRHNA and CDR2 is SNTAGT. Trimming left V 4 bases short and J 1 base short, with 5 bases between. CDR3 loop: CASSGQSGANVLTF. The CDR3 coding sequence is TGTGCCAGCAGTGGACAGTCTGGGGCCAACGTCCTGACTTTC.

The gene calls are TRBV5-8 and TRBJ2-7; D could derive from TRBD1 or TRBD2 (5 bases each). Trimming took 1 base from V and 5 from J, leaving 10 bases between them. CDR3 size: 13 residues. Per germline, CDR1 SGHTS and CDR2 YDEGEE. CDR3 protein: CASSLRGRDEQYF. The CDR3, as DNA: TGTGCCAGCAGCTTGCGGGGCAGGGACGAGCAGTACTTC.

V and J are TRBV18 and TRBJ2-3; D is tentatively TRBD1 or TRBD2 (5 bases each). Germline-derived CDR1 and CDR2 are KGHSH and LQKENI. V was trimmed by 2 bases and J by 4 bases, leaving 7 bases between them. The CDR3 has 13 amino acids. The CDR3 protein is CASSPLGADTQYF. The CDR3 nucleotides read TGTGCCAGCTCACCATTGGGGGCAGATACGCAGTATTTT. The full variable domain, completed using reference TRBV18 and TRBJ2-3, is NAGVMQNPRHLVRRRGQEARLRCSPMKGHSHVYWYRQLPEEGLKFMVYLQKENIIDESGMPKERFSAEFPKEGPSILRIQQVVRGDSAAYFCASSPLGADTQYFGPGTRLTVL.

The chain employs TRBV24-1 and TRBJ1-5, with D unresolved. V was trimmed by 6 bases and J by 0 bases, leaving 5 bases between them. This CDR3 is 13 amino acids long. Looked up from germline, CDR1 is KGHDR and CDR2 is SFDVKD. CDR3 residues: CATSLYSNQPQHF. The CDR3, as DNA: TGTGCCACCAGTCTTTATAGCAATCAGCCCCAGCATTTT.

CDR3 loop: CSVAGPAATEQYF. Written as DNA, the CDR3 is TGCAGCGTTGCGGGCCCAGCGGCTACCGAGCAGTACTTC. The chain joins TRBV29-1 to TRBJ2-7; perhaps TRBD2 as D (5 bases). Germline assignment: CDR1 SQVTM and CDR2 ANQGSEA. Trimming shortened V by 4 bases and J by 6 bases, and 16 bases separated the two germline ends. The CDR3 runs to 13 residues.

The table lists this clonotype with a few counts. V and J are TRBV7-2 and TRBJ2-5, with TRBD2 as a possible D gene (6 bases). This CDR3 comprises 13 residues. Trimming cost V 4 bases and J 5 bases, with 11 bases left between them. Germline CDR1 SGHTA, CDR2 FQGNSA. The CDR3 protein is CASSWREPETQYF. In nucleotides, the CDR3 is TGTGCCAGCAGCTGGAGGGAACCCGAGACCCAGTACTTC.

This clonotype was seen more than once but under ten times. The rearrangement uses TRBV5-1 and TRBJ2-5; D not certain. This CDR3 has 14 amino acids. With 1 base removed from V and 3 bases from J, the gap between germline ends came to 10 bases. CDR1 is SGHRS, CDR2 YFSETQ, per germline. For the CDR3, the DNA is TGCGCCAGCAGCTTGACCGCAGGAAAAGAGACCCAGTACTTC. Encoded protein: CASSLTAGKETQYF.

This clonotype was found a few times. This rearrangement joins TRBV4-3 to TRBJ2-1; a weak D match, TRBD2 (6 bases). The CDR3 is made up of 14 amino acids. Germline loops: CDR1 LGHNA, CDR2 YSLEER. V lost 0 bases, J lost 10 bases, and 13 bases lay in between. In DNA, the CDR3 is TGCGCCAGCAGCCAAGATCGGGGGTTTCTGGAGCAGTTCTTC. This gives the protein CASSQDRGFLEQFF.

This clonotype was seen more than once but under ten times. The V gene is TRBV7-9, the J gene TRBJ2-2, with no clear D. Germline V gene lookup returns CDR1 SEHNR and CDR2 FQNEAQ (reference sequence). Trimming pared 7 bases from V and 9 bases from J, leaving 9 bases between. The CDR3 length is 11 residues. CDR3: CASTRQWELFF. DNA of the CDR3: TGTGCCAGCACTCGGCAGTGGGAGCTGTTTTTT.

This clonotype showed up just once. The CDR3 DNA follows: TGTGCCAGCAGCGACAGACTAGGCGATCACACCGGGGAGCTGTTTTTT. Translating it yields CASSDRLGDHTGELFF. This sequence joins TRBV6-4 and TRBJ2-2, with a possible D match to TRBD2 (6 bases). This CDR3 has 16 amino acids. CDR1 and CDR2 (germline): MRHNA, SNTAGT. Trimming removed 6 bases from V and 3 bases from J, with 17 bases in between.

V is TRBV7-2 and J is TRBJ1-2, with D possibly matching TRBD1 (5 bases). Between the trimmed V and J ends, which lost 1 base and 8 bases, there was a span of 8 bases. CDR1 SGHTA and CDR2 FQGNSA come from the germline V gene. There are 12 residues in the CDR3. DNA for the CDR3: TGTGCCAGCAGCTTAGGACAGACCGGCTACACCTTC. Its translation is CASSLGQTGYTF.

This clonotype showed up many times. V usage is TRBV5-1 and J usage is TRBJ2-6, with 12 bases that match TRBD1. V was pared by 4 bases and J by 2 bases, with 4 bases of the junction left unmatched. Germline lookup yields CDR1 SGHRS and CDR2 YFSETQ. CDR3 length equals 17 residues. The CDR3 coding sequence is TGCGCCAGCAGCGGGGGACAGGGGGCGCCTGGGGCCAACGTCCTGACTTTC. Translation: CASSGGQGAPGANVLTF.